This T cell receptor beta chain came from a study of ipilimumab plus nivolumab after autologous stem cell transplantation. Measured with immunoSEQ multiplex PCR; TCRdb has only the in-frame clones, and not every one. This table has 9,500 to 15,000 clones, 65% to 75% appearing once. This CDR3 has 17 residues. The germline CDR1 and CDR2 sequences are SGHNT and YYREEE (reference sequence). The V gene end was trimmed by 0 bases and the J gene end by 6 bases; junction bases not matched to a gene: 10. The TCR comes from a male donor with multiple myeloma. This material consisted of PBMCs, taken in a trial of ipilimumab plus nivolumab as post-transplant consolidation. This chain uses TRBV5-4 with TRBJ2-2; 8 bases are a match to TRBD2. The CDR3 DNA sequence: TGTGCCAGCAGCTTGGACCTCATACGGGGGGGGTCCGGGGAGCTGTTTTTT. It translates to CASSLDLIRGGSGELFF.